The 22 T cell receptor beta chains below all came from one sample that was sequenced in a study of cytomegalovirus exposure and HLA in healthy donors. Researchers ran the PCR with 60 Vbeta and 13 Jbeta primers. The data were produced by immunoSEQ multiplex PCR, yet TCRdb's version contains in-frame clones alone and is incomplete. Here the sample spans 150,000 to 250,000 clones, 79% being singletons. The sequenced sample consisted of PBMCs. These receptors were obtained from a woman in her thirties in good health and CMV-seropositive.

This clone has a handful of counts. The V and J genes are TRBV2 and TRBJ2-7; a possible D gene is TRBD1 (6 bases). Germline assignment: CDR1 SNHLY and CDR2 FYNNEI. Deletions cut 4 bases from V and 0 bases from J, with 19 bases between. The CDR3 is 17 amino acids. CDR3 sequence reads: CASSVRFAGARSYEQYF. Here the CDR3 DNA reads TGTGCCAGCAGTGTTAGGTTCGCAGGGGCTCGCTCCTACGAGCAGTACTTC.

The CDR3 reads CASSQEPGGNQPQHF. In nucleotides, the CDR3 is TGCGCCAGCAGCCAAGAACCGGGGGGGAATCAGCCCCAGCATTTT. V is TRBV4-3 and J is TRBJ1-5; D may be TRBD1 (5 bases). This CDR3 spans 15 amino acids. Trimming pared 0 bases from V and 4 bases from J, leaving 10 bases between. Germline assignment: CDR1 LGHNA and CDR2 YSLEER.

The CDR3 DNA is TGTGCTAGTGTTGGGCTAAGCAATGAGCAGTTCTTC. Encoded protein: CASVGLSNEQFF. This sequence joins TRBV12-5 and TRBJ2-1; D call uncertain. In germline, CDR1 is LGHNT, CDR2 FRNRAP. The V end was cut by 7 bases, the J end by 6 bases, with 10 bases between. This CDR3 is 12 amino acids long.

V gene TRBV11-3 combines with J gene TRBJ2-3; 14 positions match TRBD2. J lost 3 bases, V lost 8 bases, and 16 bases had no gene match. The V gene's germline CDR1 is SGHNT and CDR2 YENEEA. The CDR3 length is 19 residues. CDR3 in amino acids: CASSTGTSGRGLSTDTQYF. CDR3 nucleotide sequence: TGTGCCAGCTCCACCGGGACTAGCGGGAGAGGTTTGAGTACAGATACGCAGTATTTT.

V usage is TRBV5-8 and J usage is TRBJ1-4; 9 bases match TRBD1. This CDR3 region has 17 residues. With V trimmed by 5 bases and J by 1 base, 9 bases remained unmatched. From germline, CDR1 is SGHTS and CDR2 YDEGEE. The CDR3 protein is CASRTGTGRRTNEKLFF. The CDR3 coding sequence is TGTGCCAGCAGGACCGGGACAGGGCGGCGAACTAATGAAAAACTGTTTTTT.

This clone was seen only a few times. The genes are TRBV13 and TRBJ2-3; 8 bases map to TRBD2. CDR3 size: 16 residues. Trimming removed 4 bases from V and 4 bases from J; junction bases left unmatched: 10. Germline CDR1 and CDR2: PRHDT and FYEKMQ (reference sequence). The CDR3 DNA reads as TGTGCCAGCAGCTCCGGTAGCGGGATGACCCCAGATACGCAGTATTTT. It encodes CASSSGSGMTPDTQYF.

The chain links TRBV27 to TRBJ2-3, with 10 bases that match TRBD1. V lost 10 bases and J lost 2; bases outside the gene matches: 15. CDR3 length: 17 amino acids. The germline gives CDR1 MNHEY, CDR2 SMNVEV (reference sequence). CDR3 sequence reads: CATRGDRGSVITDTQYF. As DNA, the CDR3 is TGTGCCACAAGGGGGGACAGGGGCTCCGTTATCACAGATACGCAGTATTTT.

The chain combines TRBV30 with TRBJ1-1; possibly TRBD1 for D (6 bases). The CDR3 covers 12 residues. Trimming left V 1 base short and J 8 bases short, with 11 bases between. Germline-derived CDR1 and CDR2 are GTSNPN and SVGIG (reference sequence). CDR3 sequence (DNA): TGTGCCTGGAGTGGACGGACAGTAGAAGCTTTCTTT. It specifies CAWSGRTVEAFF.

The chain employs TRBV10-3 and TRBJ1-2; 7 bases fit TRBD1. The CDR3 runs to 14 residues. In germline, CDR1 is ENHRY, CDR2 SYGVKD. The V segment lost 2 bases and the J segment 5 bases; nucleotides outside the gene matches: 5. The CDR3 nucleotides are TGTGCCATCAGTGAGATCGGACAGGAGTATGGCTACACCTTC. This gives the protein CAISEIGQEYGYTF.

The chain couples TRBV6-5 to TRBJ2-3; 9 bases fit TRBD1. This CDR3 is built from 15 residues. CDR1 MNHEY and CDR2 SVGAGI come from the germline V gene. V trimming: 7 bases; J trimming: 0 bases; junction bases outside the gene matches: 5. Written as DNA, the CDR3 is TGTGCCAGCACGGACAGGGGCCTAAGCACAGATACGCAGTATTTT. Translation: CASTDRGLSTDTQYF.

The CDR3 reads CASTPSGIGDEQYF. CDR3 bases: TGTGCCAGCACTCCTAGCGGGATTGGGGACGAGCAGTACTTC. The chain couples TRBV25-1 to TRBJ2-7; 9 positions agree with TRBD2. The CDR3 is 14 amino acids. Looked up from germline, CDR1 is MGHDK and CDR2 is SYGVNS. The junction had 9 bases not matched to a gene; V was cut back by 7 bases and J by 5 bases.

This clone was seen once. The V gene is TRBV5-1, the J gene TRBJ2-3; 9 nucleotides match TRBD2. V lost 4 bases and J lost 2; bases outside the gene matches: 8. Germline V gene lookup returns CDR1 SGHRS and CDR2 YFSETQ. The CDR3 has 16 amino acids. Written as DNA, the CDR3 is TGCGCCAGCAGCCGCAAAAGCGGGGGGCTCACAGATACGCAGTATTTT. Protein product: CASSRKSGGLTDTQYF.

The chain links TRBV9 to TRBJ1-6; TRBD1 agrees at 9 bases. CDR3 size: 13 residues. V was pared by 6 bases and J by 10 bases, with 5 bases of the junction left unmatched. Germline CDR1 reads SGDLS; CDR2 reads YYNGEE. Here the CDR3 reads CASNRDRDSPLHF. CDR3 nucleotides: TGTGCCAGCAACCGGGACAGGGACTCACCCCTCCACTTT.

The rearrangement links TRBV30 to TRBJ1-2; no definite D call. Germline lookup yields CDR1 GTSNPN and CDR2 SVGIG (reference sequence). Deletions cut 0 bases from V and 7 bases from J, with 9 bases between. This CDR3 contains 12 residues. The CDR3 reads CAWSVPGVGYTF. CDR3 bases: TGTGCCTGGAGTGTACCAGGCGTTGGCTACACCTTC.

This clone came up a few times. The V call is TRBV9, the J call TRBJ1-2; D not certain. V lost 0 bases and J 6 bases, leaving 9 bases between the germline ends. The CDR3 covers 13 residues. CDR1 is SGDLS and CDR2 is YYNGEE in the germline V gene. As DNA, the CDR3 is TGTGCCAGCAGCGTAGGGGCTGGTGATGGCTACACCTTC. Residues: CASSVGAGDGYTF.

This CDR3 reads CASSPSGSTSDTQYF. CDR3 in DNA: TGTGCCAGCAGCCCTAGCGGGAGTACCTCAGATACGCAGTATTTT. The chain combines TRBV11-2 with TRBJ2-3; 10 bases map to TRBD2. The V and J ends lost 5 bases and 4 bases, in that order; junction bases with no gene match: 6. CDR1 and CDR2 from the germline V gene are SGHAT and FQNNGV. The CDR3 runs 15 residues.

The genes are TRBV6-1 and TRBJ2-7, with D unresolved. V was shortened by 2 bases and J by 10 bases, with 9 bases between the two germline ends. The CDR3 has 11 residues. Germline V gives CDR1 MNHNS, CDR2 SASEGT. The CDR3 DNA reads TGTGCCAGCAGTGAACAATCCCATCAGTACTTC. Translation: CASSEQSHQYF.

This chain links TRBV4-1 with TRBJ1-3, with D possibly TRBD1 on 5 matching bases. Germline loops: CDR1 MGHRA, CDR2 YSYEKL. V dropped 4 bases and J dropped 2 bases, with 18 bases sitting between them. The CDR3 totals 17 residues. CDR3 bases: TGCGCCAGCAGCCGCGGGATGAGAGGGGCGGCTGGAAACACCATATATTTT. It codes for CASSRGMRGAAGNTIYF.

The chain joins TRBV7-6 to TRBJ2-3, with D tentatively TRBD2 (5 bases). The CDR3 totals 17 residues. Germline CDR1 is SGHVS and CDR2 is FNYEAQ. Deletions cut 2 bases from V and 4 bases from J, with 19 bases between. CDR3 residues: CASSLRSRGYPADTQYF. For the CDR3, the DNA is TGTGCCAGCAGCTTACGTTCCCGGGGTTATCCGGCAGATACGCAGTATTTT.

This chain uses TRBV18 with TRBJ1-2, with D possibly being TRBD1 (6 bases). There are 15 residues in the CDR3. Trimming pared 3 bases from V and 4 bases from J, leaving 15 bases between. The germline V gene encodes CDR1 KGHSH and CDR2 LQKENI. CDR3 sequence (DNA): TGTGCCAGCTCACCCGCAGGGGTACTGGCCTATGGCTACACCTTC. As protein: CASSPAGVLAYGYTF.

The chain links TRBV7-8 to TRBJ2-3, with 9 nucleotides matching TRBD2. Germline trimming cut 6 bases from V and 3 bases from J; bases unmatched to any gene: 1. The CDR3 sequence is 13 residues long. In germline, CDR1 is SGHVS, CDR2 FQNEAQ. CDR3 coding DNA: TGTGCCAGCAGGCGGGGGGGAACAGATACGCAGTATTTT. Protein sequence: CASRRGGTDTQYF.

The chain employs TRBV25-1 and TRBJ2-7; no clear D. The germline V and J ends were trimmed by 6 bases and 0 bases, with 12 bases remaining between them. Germline V CDR1 and CDR2: MGHDK, SYGVNS. The CDR3 covers 14 residues. The CDR3 protein is CASRPVGTSYEQYF. For the CDR3, the DNA is TGTGCCAGCAGGCCGGTGGGCACCTCCTACGAGCAGTACTTC.